The clone carrying this T cell receptor (beta chain) was counted only a few times. Antigen unknown. Study-wide results and limits: Tumor Tregs overlapped most with tumor, then blood, naive CD4+ cells. The larger cohort examined one V-J beta rearrangement, not whole repertoires. Tumor memory CD4+ T cell TCR gene usage was found to cluster with blood and lymph node memory CD4+ cells and with lymph node naive CD4+ cells.

Trimming at V came to 10 bases and at J to 7 bases, leaving 11 bases not matched to a gene. The CDR3 extends over 15 amino acids. Germline assignment: CDR1 SNHLY and CDR2 FYNNEI. Constant-region reverse primers amplified full-length variable regions, followed by semi-nested Nested Universal Primer A PCR. TCRdb re-analysed the 5' RACE reads in MiXCR, keeping a single row per CDR3 protein. The table has over 25,000 distinct CDR3 sequences, 25% to 30% seen once. Treg sorting used a CD4+CD25+CD127-/low gate. Sequencing input: tumor-infiltrating Tregs sorted from the breast tumor. The rearrangement joins TRBV2 to TRBJ1-6; 9 nucleotides align to TRBD1. The sequence was collected from a female donor with breast cancer. The CDR3 nucleotides read TGTGCCATCGGTAAACAGGGGGCCAGAAATTCACCCCTCCACTTT. This translates into CAIGKQGARNSPLHF.